This T cell receptor (beta chain) originates from a study of T-cell reconstitution after alpha-beta-depleted transplantation in children. Preparation of the TCRbeta library used unique molecular identifiers. A single record per CDR3 protein comes from TCRdb applying MiXCR to the PCR reads. The sample lists fewer than 550,000 distinct CDR3 sequences, approximately 11% occurring once. The sample in question was PBMCs from the stem cell graft donor, obtained from the stem cell graft. The TCR sequence derives from a human donor who donated a stem cell graft to a child with acute myeloid leukemia.

For the CDR3, the DNA is TGTGCCAGCAGAGTGGATGTCAGCATGAACACTGAAGCTTTCTTT. It is translated as CASRVDVSMNTEAFF. The chain employs TRBV5-4 and TRBJ1-1, with unresolved D. Germline CDR1 is SGHNT and CDR2 is YYREEE (reference sequence). The ends were cut back, 5 bases at V and 0 bases at J, with 14 bases in the middle. The CDR3 totals 15 residues. The whole variable domain, filled in from reference TRBV5-4 and TRBJ1-1, reads ETGVTQSPTHLIKTRGQQVTLRCSSQSGHNTVSWYQQALGQGPQFIFQYYREEENGRGNFPPRFSGLQFPNYSSELNVNALELDDSALYLCASRVDVSMNTEAFFGQGTRLTVV.